This is a list of T cell receptor beta chains from one sample in a study of cytomegalovirus exposure and HLA in healthy donors. Assay: immunoSEQ multiplex PCR; the TCRdb copy retains only in-frame clones and omits some. The profile shows over 100,000 clones, about four fifths of them singletons. Sequencing was performed on PBMCs. Source of these receptors: a woman younger than 30 in good health and CMV-seropositive. Both conserved end residues are trimmed from each CDR3.

v_call: TRBV27; cdr3_aa: ASSLAEHYNEQF
v_call: TRBV6-1; cdr3_aa: ASTPRGRNEQY
v_call: TRBV7-8; cdr3_aa: ASSSRGGASNEKLF
v_call: TRBV5-1; cdr3_aa: ASSFRGGVDEQY
v_call: TRBV5-4; cdr3_aa: ASSLRQGNTEAF
v_call: TRBV9; cdr3_aa: ASSVGPGVNTEAF
v_call: TRBV19; cdr3_aa: ASSIWGSTLTYEQY
v_call: TRBV7-9; cdr3_aa: SSSSYGTGGDEQY
v_call: TRBV10-3; cdr3_aa: AIRPTSGFLNEQF
v_call: TRBV5-1; cdr3_aa: ASSLALWGRETQY
v_call: TRBV14; cdr3_aa: ASSLGQFSYEQY
v_call: TRBV5-5; cdr3_aa: ASSRDGGGQPQH
v_call: TRBV5-1; cdr3_aa: ASREPSLAGGQYEQY
v_call: TRBV11-3; cdr3_aa: ASSLSGEGF
v_call: TRBV7-2; cdr3_aa: ASSHRQLLQETQY
v_call: TRBV5-1; cdr3_aa: ASKRQGGSFVLYNEQF
v_call: TRBV7-3; cdr3_aa: ASSSADSSYNEQF
v_call: TRBV6-1; cdr3_aa: ASTGLKFDTQY
v_call: TRBV5-1; cdr3_aa: ASRLALASYEQY
v_call: TRBV6-1; cdr3_aa: ASSEIDSGEQY
v_call: TRBV4-1; cdr3_aa: ASSLGRAYSNTGELF
v_call: TRBV5-4; cdr3_aa: ASSSDSRINTGELF
v_call: TRBV18; cdr3_aa: ASSPLSGEGNQPQH
v_call: TRBV5-4; cdr3_aa: ASSLGLAGSYEQY
v_call: TRBV2; cdr3_aa: ASKFGANQETQY
v_call: TRBV5-1; cdr3_aa: ASSTSTGIEAEKLF
v_call: TRBV5-4; cdr3_aa: ASSLLGTGGDYGYT
v_call: TRBV2; cdr3_aa: ASRESSGSSDTQY
v_call: TRBV14; cdr3_aa: ASSQRDRAYGYT
v_call: TRBV6-5; cdr3_aa: ASRIHQGNQPQH
v_call: TRBV2; cdr3_aa: ASSESSGLFYGYT
v_call: TRBV9; cdr3_aa: ASSVDSVNQPQH
v_call: TRBV9; cdr3_aa: ASSVAPSTDTQY
v_call: TRBV7-2; cdr3_aa: ASSLGGYGYT
v_call: TRBV5-4; cdr3_aa: ASSFMAEVSYEQY
v_call: TRBV18; cdr3_aa: ASSWESMAYGYT
v_call: TRBV2; cdr3_aa: ASSDRDYGYT
v_call: TRBV30; cdr3_aa: AWSVQGDYGYT
v_call: TRBV4-1; cdr3_aa: ASSQVGRTGELF
v_call: TRBV28; cdr3_aa: ASSIVAGVKAEQY
v_call: TRBV30; cdr3_aa: AWSGTGGQPQH
v_call: TRBV18; cdr3_aa: ASSPRGGAYSGANVLT
v_call: TRBV7-3; cdr3_aa: ASSSGLAGAGETQY
v_call: TRBV30; cdr3_aa: AWIDGQGEAF
v_call: TRBV6-6; cdr3_aa: AGGDDSPHEQY
v_call: TRBV19; cdr3_aa: ASSARVFSSYEQY
v_call: TRBV7-9; cdr3_aa: ASQRGAHGYT
v_call: TRBV14; cdr3_aa: ASSQSIRGPGLAGVYEQY
v_call: TRBV4-1; cdr3_aa: ASSLGQGKQPQH
v_call: TRBV7-2; cdr3_aa: ASSPVRGEKLF
v_call: TRBV5-1; cdr3_aa: ASSPLGPPGNTIY
v_call: TRBV5-6; cdr3_aa: ASSLGTNYGYT
v_call: TRBV5-6; cdr3_aa: ASSLPGRGNIQY
v_call: TRBV5-1; cdr3_aa: ASSLPSGINEQY
v_call: TRBV6-4; cdr3_aa: ASSVGQNYNEQF
v_call: TRBV7-9; cdr3_aa: ASSFGAPEAF
v_call: TRBV11-2; cdr3_aa: ASSLRGTATNEQY
v_call: TRBV7-8; cdr3_aa: ASSQQRGPIAKNIQY
v_call: TRBV7-8; cdr3_aa: ASSLGTRSRNYGYT
v_call: TRBV4-1; cdr3_aa: ASSQGALSGNTIY